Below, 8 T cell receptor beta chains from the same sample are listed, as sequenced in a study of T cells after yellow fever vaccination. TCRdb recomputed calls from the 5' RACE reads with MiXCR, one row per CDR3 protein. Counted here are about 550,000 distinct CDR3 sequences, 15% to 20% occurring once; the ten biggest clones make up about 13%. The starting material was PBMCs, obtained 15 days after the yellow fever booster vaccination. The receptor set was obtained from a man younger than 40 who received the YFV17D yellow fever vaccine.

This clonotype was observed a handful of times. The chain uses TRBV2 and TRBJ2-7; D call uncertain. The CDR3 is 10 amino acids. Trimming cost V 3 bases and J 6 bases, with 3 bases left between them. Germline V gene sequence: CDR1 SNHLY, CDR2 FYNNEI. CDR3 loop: CASSDGEQYF. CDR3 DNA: TGTGCCAGCAGTGATGGCGAGCAGTACTTC.

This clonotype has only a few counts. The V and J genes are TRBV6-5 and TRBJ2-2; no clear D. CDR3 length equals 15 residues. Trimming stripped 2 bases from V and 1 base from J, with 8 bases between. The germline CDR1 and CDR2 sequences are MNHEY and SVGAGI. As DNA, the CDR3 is TGTGCCAGCAGTTACGCGAAGGGGAACACCGGGGAGCTGTTTTTT. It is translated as CASSYAKGNTGELFF.

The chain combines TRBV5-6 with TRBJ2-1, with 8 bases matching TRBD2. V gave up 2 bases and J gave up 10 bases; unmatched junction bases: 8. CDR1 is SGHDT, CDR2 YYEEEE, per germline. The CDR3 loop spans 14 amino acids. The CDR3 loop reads CASSLQGLVEEQFF. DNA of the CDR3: TGTGCCAGCAGCTTACAGGGACTAGTGGAGGAGCAGTTCTTC.

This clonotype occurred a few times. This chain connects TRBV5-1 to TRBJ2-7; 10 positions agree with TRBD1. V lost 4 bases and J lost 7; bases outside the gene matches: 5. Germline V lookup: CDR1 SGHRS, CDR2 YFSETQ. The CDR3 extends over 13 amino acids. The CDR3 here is CASSHGTGEEQYF. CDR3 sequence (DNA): TGCGCCAGCAGCCACGGGACAGGGGAAGAGCAGTACTTC. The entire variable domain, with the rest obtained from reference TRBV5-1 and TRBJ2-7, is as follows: KAGVTQTPRYLIKTRGQQVTLSCSPISGHRSVSWYQQTPGQGLQFLFEYFSETQRNKGNFPGRFSGRQFSNSRSEMNVSTLELGDSALYLCASSHGTGEEQYFGPGTRLTVT.

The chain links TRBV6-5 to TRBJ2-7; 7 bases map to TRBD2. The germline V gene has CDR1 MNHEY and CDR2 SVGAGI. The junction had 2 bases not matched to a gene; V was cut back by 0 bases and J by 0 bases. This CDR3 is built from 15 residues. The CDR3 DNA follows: TGTGCCAGCAGTTACTCTAGCGGGCGCTCCTACGAGCAGTACTTC. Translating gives CASSYSSGRSYEQYF.

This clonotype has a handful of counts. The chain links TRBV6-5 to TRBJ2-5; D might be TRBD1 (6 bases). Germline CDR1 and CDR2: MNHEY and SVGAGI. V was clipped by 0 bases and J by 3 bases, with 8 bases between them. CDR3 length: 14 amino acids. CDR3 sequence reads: CASSYSNREETQYF. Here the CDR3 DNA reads TGTGCCAGCAGTTACTCGAACAGGGAAGAGACCCAGTACTTC.

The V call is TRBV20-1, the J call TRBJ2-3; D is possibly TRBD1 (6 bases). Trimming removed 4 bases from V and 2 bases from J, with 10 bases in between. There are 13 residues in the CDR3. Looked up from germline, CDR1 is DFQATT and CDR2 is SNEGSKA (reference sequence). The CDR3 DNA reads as TGCAGTGCTACAAGGGACAACACAGATACGCAGTATTTT. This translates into CSATRDNTDTQYF.

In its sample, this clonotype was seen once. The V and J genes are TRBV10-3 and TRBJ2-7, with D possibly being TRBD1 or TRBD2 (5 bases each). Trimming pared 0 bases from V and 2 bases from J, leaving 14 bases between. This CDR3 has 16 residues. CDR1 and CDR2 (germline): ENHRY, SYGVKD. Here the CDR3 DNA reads TGTGCCATCAGTGAGTCACAATTTCGGGACCCCTACGAGCAGTACTTC. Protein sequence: CAISESQFRDPYEQYF.